A single sample gave rise to the 2 T cell receptor beta chains below, sequenced in a study of blood T cell repertoires in COVID-19. Measured with immunoSEQ multiplex PCR; TCRdb has only the in-frame clones, and not every one. The sample lists nearly 200,000 clones, roughly 84% occurring once. Sequencing was performed on PBMCs or T cells enriched from blood (not recorded which). All receptors come from a man in his forties who had recovered from COVID-19.

The chain uses TRBV27 and TRBJ2-7, with 7 bases matching TRBD1. This CDR3 spans 13 amino acids. The junction had 6 bases not matched to a gene; V was cut back by 8 bases and J by 2 bases. CDR1 and CDR2 from the germline V gene are MNHEY and SMNVEV (reference sequence). For the CDR3, the DNA is TGTGCCAGCGCTAGGGACAGTGCCTACGAGCAGTACTTC. Protein sequence: CASARDSAYEQYF.

V and J are TRBV7-2 and TRBJ1-1; D ambiguous. Trimming cost V 4 bases and J 1 base, with 7 bases left between them. The CDR3 sequence is 13 residues long. Germline CDR1 is SGHTA and CDR2 is FQGNSA. CDR3 in amino acids: CASSSRQNTEAFF. In nucleotides, the CDR3 is TGTGCCAGCAGCTCGCGGCAGAACACTGAAGCTTTCTTT.